These 8 T cell receptor beta chains came from one sample sequenced in a study of a mutant IDH1 vaccine in newly diagnosed glioma. No antigens are known for them. Generated by immunoSEQ multiplex PCR, the TCRdb table keeps only in-frame clones and is missing some. In the table there are 65,000 or so clones, around 83% of which are singletons. The sample's time point: week 23, last vaccination. Each dose delivered 300 ug of mutant IDH1 20-mer peptide subcutaneously with imiquimod. The material sequenced was PBMCs, taken from a glioma patient whose treatment included an IDH1 peptide vaccine. Every receptor here comes from a man aged 25-45 years with glioma.

The genes are TRBV2 and TRBJ1-5, with D unresolved. CDR1 SNHLY and CDR2 FYNNEI come from the germline V gene. CDR3 length: 14 amino acids. V lost 0 bases and J lost 7, with 10 bases in between. The CDR3 region is CASSEAVGRQPQHF. Written as DNA, the CDR3 is TGTGCCAGCAGTGAAGCTGTAGGGAGACAGCCCCAGCATTTT.

The chain carries TRBV10-2 and TRBJ2-1, with no clear D. The CDR3 length is 15 residues. Germline CDR1 and CDR2: WSHSY and SAAADI. Trimming left V 6 bases short and J 3 bases short, with 15 bases between. The CDR3 DNA follows: TGCGCCAGCAGCCCCGGAAAGATACGCTACAATGAGCAGTTCTTC. Protein product: CASSPGKIRYNEQFF.

The V gene is TRBV6-1, the J gene TRBJ1-6; TRBD1 might be the D (5 bases). Trimming took 0 bases from V and 7 from J, leaving 10 bases between them. Germline assignment: CDR1 MNHNS and CDR2 SASEGT. The CDR3 has 15 amino acids. In DNA, the CDR3 is TGTGCCAGCAGTGAAGCAGGGGTTTACAATTCACCCCTCCACTTT. Its translation is CASSEAGVYNSPLHF.

This clone has only one observation. V usage is TRBV7-2 and J usage is TRBJ2-1; D gene ambiguous. Per the germline V gene, CDR1 is SGHTA and CDR2 is FQGNSA. The CDR3 runs to 14 residues. V was pared by 5 bases and J by 7 bases, with 15 bases between. The CDR3: CASSPPPTLNEQFF. DNA for the CDR3: TGTGCCAGCAGCCCCCCGCCGACATTGAATGAGCAGTTCTTC.

This clone turned up a few times. V gene TRBV28 combines with J gene TRBJ1-5, with D possibly matching TRBD1 (6 bases). Germline CDR1 reads MDHEN; CDR2 reads SYDVKM. The CDR3 loop spans 12 amino acids. The ends were cut back, 11 bases at V and 2 bases at J, with 10 bases in the middle. CDR3 residues: CAGYRGNQPQHF. As DNA, the CDR3 is TGTGCCGGATACAGGGGCAATCAGCCCCAGCATTTT.

V and J are TRBV7-9 and TRBJ2-7, with 10 bases fitting TRBD1. After removal of 5 bases from V and 7 bases from J, the junction contained 14 bases not matched to a gene. The CDR3 length is 16 residues. Germline CDR1 reads SEHNR; CDR2 reads FQNEAQ (reference sequence). The chain's CDR3 is CASSLPPGTGAGEQYF. The CDR3 DNA reads as TGTGCCAGCAGCCTGCCCCCCGGGACAGGGGCCGGGGAGCAGTACTTC. Based on the CDR3 plus reference TRBV7-9 and TRBJ2-7, the full variable domain is DTGVSQNPRHKITKRGQNVTFRCDPISEHNRLYWYRQTLGQGPEFLTYFQNEAQLEKSRLLSDRFSAERPKGSFSTLEIQRTEQGDSAMYLCASSLPPGTGAGEQYFGPGTRLTVT.

The V gene is TRBV4-1, the J gene TRBJ2-1; 7 bases are shared with TRBD2. With V trimmed by 4 bases and J by 3 bases, 9 bases remained unmatched. Germline CDR1 reads MGHRA; CDR2 reads YSYEKL. This CDR3 spans 16 amino acids. For the CDR3, the DNA is TGCGCCAGCAGCCCCCTCTCAGGGAGGGACTACAATGAGCAGTTCTTC. It yields the protein CASSPLSGRDYNEQFF.

This chain connects TRBV11-2 to TRBJ1-5; D is unclear. This CDR3 comprises 16 residues. CDR1 and CDR2 (germline): SGHAT, FQNNGV. Trimming took 4 bases from V and 4 from J, leaving 17 bases between them. The CDR3, as DNA: TGTGCCAGCAGCTCGGGCGCAGACTTTCAGAATCAGCCCCAGCATTTT. This codes for CASSSGADFQNQPQHF.